These 9 T cell receptor beta chains share one sample of origin, sequenced in a study of Ad26.COV2.S vaccination and SARS-CoV-2 variants. Some clones are missing from TCRdb's copy, which holds only in-frame ones; the method was immunoSEQ multiplex PCR. The sample has approximately 350,000 clones; 83% are singletons. Treatment reported: 15 to 20 received Ad26.COV2.S at low or high dose, single or two shots; 5 received placebo; per-sample allocation not given. Samples analyzed were those drawn on day 63 after the first vaccine or placebo injection. The starting material was peripheral blood, obtained in a trial of Ad26.COV2.S vaccine versus placebo. The receptors stem from a person aged 18-60 years who received the Ad26.COV2.S COVID-19 vaccine or a placebo.

CDR3 sequence: CASSRSANEKLFF. CDR3 nucleotides: TGTGCCAGCTCGCGGTCGGCTAATGAAAAACTGTTTTTT. This chain uses TRBV18 with TRBJ1-4, with D hard to call. The germline V gene has CDR1 KGHSH and CDR2 LQKENI. The CDR3 is made up of 13 amino acids. V lost 6 bases to trimming and J lost 3 bases, with 8 bases between them.

The table lists this clone with a few counts. The chain combines TRBV18 with TRBJ1-6; TRBD1 matches 11 bases. The CDR3 runs to 17 residues. V shed 1 base, J shed 11 bases, and the junction held 10 bases outside the gene matches. CDR1 and CDR2 from the germline V gene are KGHSH and LQKENI. The CDR3 spells CASSPLGTGGLHPPLHF. CDR3 nucleotides: TGTGCCAGCTCACCACTCGGGACAGGGGGTCTCCATCCACCCCTCCACTTT.

V and J are TRBV6-5 and TRBJ1-2; unclear D gene. This CDR3 has 11 amino acids. Trimming removed 8 bases from V and 7 bases from J, with 11 bases in between. Germline CDR1 and CDR2: MNHEY and SVGAGI. The CDR3 DNA reads TGTGCCAGCCTTTGGGTCTCTGGCTACACCTTC. The encoded protein is CASLWVSGYTF.

The rearrangement links TRBV5-4 to TRBJ1-4, with D uncertain. This CDR3 region has 13 residues. Trimming took 1 base from V and 3 from J, leaving 4 bases between them. CDR1 is SGHNT and CDR2 is YYREEE in the germline V gene (reference sequence). The chain's CDR3 is CASSLKSNEKLFF. CDR3 bases: TGTGCCAGCAGCTTGAAATCTAATGAAAAACTGTTTTTT.

The chain joins TRBV4-1 to TRBJ2-3, with 8 bases identical to TRBD2. CDR3 length: 16 residues. The germline gives CDR1 MGHRA, CDR2 YSYEKL. V shed 3 bases, J shed 3 bases, and the junction held 8 bases outside the gene matches. In nucleotides, the CDR3 is TGCGCCAGCAGCCACTTAAAGCGGGAGAGGACAGATACGCAGTATTTT. Residues: CASSHLKRERTDTQYF.

In its sample, this clone was seen once. The CDR3 nucleotides read TGTGCCAGCAGCCATGGACAGGGAAGGTCAAATGAGCAGTTCTTC. Protein: CASSHGQGRSNEQFF. The genes are TRBV7-3 and TRBJ2-1; 8 bases align to TRBD1. Germline values: CDR1 SGHTA, CDR2 FQGTGA. Trimming removed 5 bases from V and 7 bases from J; junction bases left unmatched: 10. This CDR3 comprises 15 residues. Full variable domain (remainder filled in from reference TRBV7-3 and TRBJ2-1): GAGVSQTPSNKVTEKGKYVELRCDPISGHTALYWYRQSLGQGPEFLIYFQGTGAADDSGLPNDRFFAVRPEGSVSTLKIQRTERGDSAVYLCASSHGQGRSNEQFFGPGTRLTVL.

The chain has TRBV7-3 and TRBJ1-1, with D possibly being TRBD1 (5 bases). Between the trimmed V and J ends, which lost 2 bases and 1 base, there was a span of 8 bases. This CDR3 is built from 14 residues. In germline, CDR1 is SGHTA, CDR2 FQGTGA. The CDR3 loop reads CASSLSGTNTEAFF. The CDR3 nucleotides read TGTGCCAGCAGCTTATCAGGGACGAACACTGAAGCTTTCTTT.

For the CDR3, the DNA is TGTGCCAGCAGTTCTGGCAGGGAGACCCAGTACTTC. Translation gives CASSSGRETQYF. This chain links TRBV6-6 with TRBJ2-5; no clear D. Germline V lookup: CDR1 MNHNY, CDR2 SVGAGI (reference sequence). The V and J ends lost 4 bases and 5 bases respectively, with 8 bases between them. CDR3 length equals 12 residues.

This chain joins TRBV12-3 or TRBV12-4 and TRBJ1-2; 8 positions agree with TRBD1. CDR3 length equals 13 residues. V lost 3 bases, J lost 8 bases, and 5 bases stayed unmatched. This CDR3 reads CASSFGQGGGYTF. DNA for the CDR3: TGTGCCAGCAGTTTTGGACAGGGTGGAGGCTACACCTTC.